These T cell receptor beta chains were read from a single sample in a study of blood T cell repertoires in COVID-19. Sequencing used immunoSEQ multiplex PCR; TCRdb keeps in-frame clones, though not all of them. The top ten hold approximately 7% of the sample, which has around 200,000 clones, 84% seen once. Specimen: peripheral blood. Receptors were obtained from a human donor in a cohort sampled during active COVID-19. The CDR3 runs from the conserved cysteine through the conserved F or W. D genes are given only for firm matches. Size values are once, few and many counts, or a class for expanded clones, and some rows have none.

TRBJ1-5 | NA | TRBV23-1 | TRBD1 | TGCGCCAGCAGCCCGGACAGGGCTATCCAGCCCCAGCATTTT | CASSPDRAIQPQHF
TRBJ2-7 | NA | TRBV5-1 | NA | TGCGCCAGCAGCTTGGATCGCAGGCAGTACGAGCAGTACTTC | CASSLDRRQYEQYF
TRBJ1-3 | NA | TRBV7-3 | NA | TGTGCCAGCCCTCAAAGCGGAAACACCATATATTTT | CASPQSGNTIYF
TRBJ1-1 | NA | TRBV2 | TRBD1 | TGTGCCAGCAGTCCACTCGAGAGGGGGCTCACTGAAGCTTTCTTT | CASSPLERGLTEAFF
TRBJ2-3 | NA | TRBV3-1/TRBV3-2 | TRBD2 | TGTGCCAGCAGCCAACTCTCGGGGGGGCCTGGCACAGATACGCAGTATTTT | CASSQLSGGPGTDTQYF
TRBJ2-3 | few | TRBV4-2 | NA | TGTGCCAGCAGCCAACAGGTACAAGATACGCAGTATTTT | CASSQQVQDTQYF
TRBJ2-2 | few | TRBV3-1/TRBV3-2 | NA | TGTGCCAGCAGCTCGTACAGAGCCAGGGGAACCGGGGAGCTGTTTTTT | CASSSYRARGTGELFF
TRBJ2-3 | once | TRBV3-1/TRBV3-2 | TRBD2 | TGTGCCAGCAGCCGAAGAACGCTAGCGGGGGTCACAGATACGCAGTATTTT | CASSRRTLAGVTDTQYF
TRBJ1-5 | NA | TRBV6-6 | TRBD1 | TGTGCCAGCAGTTCCGACAGGGATCAGCCCCAGCATTTT | CASSSDRDQPQHF
TRBJ1-5 | NA | TRBV20-1 | TRBD1 | TGCAGTGCTACTGACAGGGTTGATCAGCCCCAGCATTTT | CSATDRVDQPQHF
TRBJ2-7 | NA | TRBV6-1 | NA | TGTGCCAGCAGTGAGGGGGCAGGGATAGGCGAGCAGTACTTC | CASSEGAGIGEQYF
TRBJ2-2 | NA | TRBV5-6 | TRBD1 | TGTGCCAGCCACTGGCTGGGGACAGCGAACACCGGGGAGCTGTTTTTT | CASHWLGTANTGELFF
TRBJ2-2 | few | TRBV3-1/TRBV3-2 | NA | TGTGCCAGCAGCCAAAGGAGAAACACCGGGGAGCTGTTTTTT | CASSQRRNTGELFF
TRBJ1-1 | NA | TRBV6-1 | TRBD1 | TGTGCCAGCAGTGAGACGGGACAGCCGAACACTGAAGCTTTCTTT | CASSETGQPNTEAFF
TRBJ1-2 | NA | TRBV21-1 | NA | TGTGCCAGCATCCCGGGACAGGGGAGGTATGGCTACACCTTC | CASIPGQGRYGYTF
TRBJ2-3 | few | TRBV6-1 | NA | TGTGCCAGCAGTGAACTTAGGGGAGATACGCAGTATTTT | CASSELRGDTQYF
TRBJ1-2 | NA | TRBV7-9 | TRBD1 | TGTGCCAGCAGCTTATCCGCCCCCGAGACAGGGGGTAACTATGGCTACACCTTC | CASSLSAPETGGNYGYTF
TRBJ1-2 | NA | TRBV7-9 | NA | TGTGCCAGCAGCGTGACCGCAGGTGGCTACACCTTC | CASSVTAGGYTF
TRBJ1-2 | NA | TRBV12-3/TRBV12-4 | NA | TGTGCCAGCAGTGACGACAGGAACTCTGGCTACACCTTC | CASSDDRNSGYTF
TRBJ2-2 | NA | TRBV27 | TRBD1 | TGTGCCAGCAGTTTAGACAGGGGCTACGGTGGCGGGGAGCTGTTTTTT | CASSLDRGYGGGELFF
TRBJ1-1 | NA | TRBV5-6 | NA | TGTGCCAGCAGCTTGACAGGGCTGAACACTGAAGCTTTCTTT | CASSLTGLNTEAFF
TRBJ2-5 | NA | TRBV25-1 | TRBD1 | TGTGCCAGCAGTAAATTAGGACAGGGCCAAGAGACCCAGTACTTC | CASSKLGQGQETQYF
TRBJ1-6 | NA | TRBV5-1 | NA | TGCGCCAGCAGCTTGGCAGCCAGAAGGACAGAGAATTCACCCCTCCACTTT | CASSLAARRTENSPLHF
TRBJ2-5 | NA | TRBV2 | TRBD1 | TGTGCCGGACAGGGGGAGTGGGAGACCCAGTACTTC | CAGQGEWETQYF
TRBJ1-5 | once | TRBV18 | TRBD1 | TGTGCCAGCTCACCATCACAGGGGGTCAATCAGCCCCAGCATTTT | CASSPSQGVNQPQHF
TRBJ1-2 | many | TRBV6-5 | NA | TGTGCCAGCAGACAGGGTCGCTATGGCTACACCTTC | CASRQGRYGYTF
TRBJ1-2 | NA | TRBV5-1 | TRBD1 | TGCGCCAGCAGCTTGGGGGACAGAGACTATGGCTACACCTTC | CASSLGDRDYGYTF
TRBJ1-1 | NA | TRBV18 | NA | TGTGCCAGCTCACTTCTGACAGAGAACACTGAAGCTTTCTTT | CASSLLTENTEAFF
TRBJ1-3 | NA | TRBV5-1 | NA | TGCGCCAGCAGCAGACATATCGGGAGCAACTCTGGAAACACCATATATTTT | CASSRHIGSNSGNTIYF
TRBJ2-3 | once | TRBV9 | NA | TGTGCCAGCAGCCTCGACCTAGCGCGAGATACGCAGTATTTT | CASSLDLARDTQYF
TRBJ1-2 | NA | TRBV4-2 | NA | TGTGCCAGCAGCCAAGTTGGAGGTTTGCCGGAACCCTATGGCTACACCTTC | CASSQVGGLPEPYGYTF
TRBJ2-1 | NA | TRBV19 | TRBD2 | TGTGCCAGTAGTAAGGCTAGCGGGCTCAATGAGCAGTTCTTC | CASSKASGLNEQFF
TRBJ1-1 | once | TRBV7-2 | TRBD1 | TGTGCCAGCAGCTCAACTAGACAGGGAGTTCTGAACACTGAAGCTTTCTTT | CASSSTRQGVLNTEAFF
TRBJ2-7 | NA | TRBV5-1 | NA | TGCGCCAGCAGCTGGGGGGGCAGTTCCTACGAGCAGTACTTC | CASSWGGSSYEQYF